Below are 28 T cell receptor beta chains sequenced from a single sample in a study of Ad26.COV2.S vaccination and SARS-CoV-2 variants. The protocol was immunoSEQ multiplex PCR, while the TCRdb copy is restricted to in-frame clones and leaves out a portion. The sample has hundreds of thousands of clones; about 88% are singletons. Treatment specified: some 20 received Ad26.COV2.S at low or high dose, single or two shots; about five received placebo; per-sample allocation not given. Samples analyzed were those drawn on day 63 after the first vaccine or placebo injection. The sequenced sample was peripheral blood, obtained in a trial of Ad26.COV2.S vaccine versus placebo. The source of these receptors is a person aged 18 to 65 who received the Ad26.COV2.S COVID-19 vaccine or a placebo.

This clone was recorded a few times. V gene TRBV7-9 combines with J gene TRBJ1-1, with 7 bases matching TRBD1. Per the germline V gene, CDR1 is SEHNR and CDR2 is FQNEAQ (reference sequence). V lost 5 bases to trimming and J lost 8 bases; unmatched junction nucleotides: 5. The CDR3 loop spans 12 amino acids. The CDR3 DNA reads as TGTGCCAGCAGCAACCCAGGGGGAGAAGCTTTCTTT. Protein: CASSNPGGEAFF. Complete variable domain (other parts from reference TRBV7-9 and TRBJ1-1): DTGVSQNPRHKITKRGQNVTFRCDPISEHNRLYWYRQTLGQGPEFLTYFQNEAQLEKSRLLSDRFSAERPKGSFSTLEIQRTEQGDSAMYLCASSNPGGEAFFGQGTRLTVV.

This chain links TRBV11-3 with TRBJ2-2, with a weak D call TRBD2 (5 bases). Germline CDR1 reads SGHNT; CDR2 reads YENEEA. V dropped 1 base and J dropped 5 bases, with 8 bases sitting between them. The CDR3 is made up of 14 amino acids. DNA of the CDR3: TGTGCCAGCAGCTTAGGTTCGGGGACCGGGGAGCTGTTTTTT. It encodes CASSLGSGTGELFF. Full variable domain (outside the CDR3, taken from reference TRBV11-3 and TRBJ2-2): EAGVVQSPRYKIIEKKQPVAFWCNPISGHNTLYWYLQNLGQGPELLIRYENEEAVDDSQLPKDRFSAERLKGVDSTLKIQPAELGDSAVYLCASSLGSGTGELFFGEGSRLTVL.

This clone appeared a single time. This sequence joins TRBV29-1 and TRBJ2-2, with 7 bases lining up with TRBD1. CDR3 size: 15 residues. V shed 7 bases, J shed 6 bases, and the junction held 14 bases outside the gene matches. The germline V gene has CDR1 SQVTM and CDR2 ANQGSEA. CDR3 nucleotide sequence: TGCAGCGCCATAAATCCAGGGGGTTCGTCCGGGGAGCTGTTTTTT. Residues: CSAINPGGSSGELFF.

The V call is TRBV5-1, the J call TRBJ2-5; D is possibly TRBD2 (5 bases). Germline V gene data show CDR1 as SGHRS and CDR2 as YFSETQ. The V end was cut by 4 bases, the J end by 1 base, with 5 bases between. The CDR3 totals 12 residues. The CDR3 DNA follows: TGCGCCAGCAGCGCGGGCCAAGAGACCCAGTACTTC. This encodes CASSAGQETQYF. The whole variable domain, remainder taken from reference TRBV5-1 and TRBJ2-5, is KAGVTQTPRYLIKTRGQQVTLSCSPISGHRSVSWYQQTPGQGLQFLFEYFSETQRNKGNFPGRFSGRQFSNSRSEMNVSTLELGDSALYLCASSAGQETQYFGPGTRLLVL.

A single count supports this clone. The chain links TRBV29-1 to TRBJ2-1; 9 bases are shared with TRBD2. V was pared by 5 bases and J by 4 bases, with 6 bases of the junction left unmatched. Germline V gene lookup returns CDR1 SQVTM and CDR2 ANQGSEA. The CDR3 has 14 residues. The CDR3 DNA sequence: TGCAGCGTTAATGGCGGGAGGGCTTACAATGAGCAGTTCTTC. Residues: CSVNGGRAYNEQFF.

This chain links TRBV18 with TRBJ2-3; D remains ambiguous. The CDR3 consists of 12 residues. Germline V gene sequence: CDR1 KGHSH, CDR2 LQKENI. Trimming removed 8 bases from V and 0 bases from J, with 6 bases in between. CDR3 in amino acids: CASLDSTDTQYF. The DNA of the CDR3 is TGTGCCAGCCTAGACAGCACAGATACGCAGTATTTT.

The chain uses TRBV6-6 and TRBJ1-2; no clear D gene. V lost 5 bases and J lost 0, with 10 bases in between. The CDR3 runs to 14 residues. Germline CDR1 is MNHNY and CDR2 is SVGAGI (reference sequence). CDR3 bases: TGTGCCAGCAGTCCAGACGGATCTAACTATGGCTACACCTTC. It specifies CASSPDGSNYGYTF.

V and J are TRBV5-1 and TRBJ2-1; 8 bases are shared with TRBD2. Germline assignment: CDR1 SGHRS and CDR2 YFSETQ. The CDR3 is 15 amino acids. Trimming at V came to 4 bases and at J to 1 base, leaving 4 bases not matched to a gene. The CDR3 reads CASSIAGSSYNEQFF. In DNA, the CDR3 is TGCGCCAGCAGCATAGCGGGGAGTTCCTACAATGAGCAGTTCTTC.

This chain uses TRBV5-1 with TRBJ2-3; tentative D call: TRBD1 (5 bases). V was clipped by 4 bases and J by 4 bases, with 22 bases between them. In germline, CDR1 is SGHRS, CDR2 YFSETQ. CDR3 length: 17 amino acids. The CDR3 bases are TGCGCCAGCAGCCTACCTCACTTATTGGGGCGCCCAGATACGCAGTATTTT. Its translation: CASSLPHLLGRPDTQYF. Using reference TRBV5-1 and TRBJ2-3 for the parts outside the CDR3, the full variable domain is KAGVTQTPRYLIKTRGQQVTLSCSPISGHRSVSWYQQTPGQGLQFLFEYFSETQRNKGNFPGRFSGRQFSNSRSEMNVSTLELGDSALYLCASSLPHLLGRPDTQYFGPGTRLTVL.

V gene TRBV3-1 (or the pseudogene TRBV3-2) combines with J gene TRBJ1-4; tentative D call: TRBD1 (5 bases). V lost 0 bases and J 7 bases, leaving 9 bases between the germline ends. Germline loops: CDR1 LGHDT, CDR2 YNNKEL (reference sequence). The CDR3 totals 14 residues. The DNA for the CDR3 is TGTGCCAGCAGCCAAGAGAGGGGAGGTGAAAAACTGTTTTTT. Translating gives CASSQERGGEKLFF.

The rearrangement joins TRBV5-1 to TRBJ1-2; the D gene is possibly TRBD1 (5 bases). This CDR3 contains 16 residues. V lost 0 bases and J lost 5, with 17 bases in between. CDR1 is SGHRS, CDR2 YFSETQ, per germline. The CDR3 loop is CASSLGTSPSGYGYTF. CDR3 nucleotides: TGCGCCAGCAGCTTGGGGACAAGCCCCTCGGGTTATGGCTACACCTTC.

This sequence joins TRBV4-2 and TRBJ2-3, with 8 nucleotides matching TRBD2. Per the germline V gene, CDR1 is LGHNA and CDR2 is YNFKEQ. J gave up 4 bases and V 2 bases, and 23 bases lay outside the gene matches. The CDR3 runs 21 residues. CDR3 sequence: CASSQPPRAQAAGVNPDTQYF. In DNA, the CDR3 is TGTGCCAGCAGCCAACCCCCGAGAGCGCAAGCAGCGGGAGTAAACCCAGATACGCAGTATTTT.

The J gene is TRBJ1-3, the V gene TRBV4-2; D remains ambiguous. Looked up from germline, CDR1 is LGHNA and CDR2 is YNFKEQ. Trimming left V 1 base short and J 0 bases short, with 10 bases between. This CDR3 has 16 amino acids. CDR3 amino acids: CASSQVGWSSGNTIYF. The CDR3 DNA reads TGTGCCAGCAGCCAAGTTGGCTGGAGCTCTGGAAACACCATATATTTT.

The chain is built from TRBV5-1 and TRBJ1-4, with 8 bases that match TRBD1. The V segment lost 3 bases and the J segment 4 bases; nucleotides outside the gene matches: 2. Germline V gene sequence: CDR1 SGHRS, CDR2 YFSETQ. There are 14 residues in the CDR3. CDR3 nucleotides: TGCGCCAGCAGCTCCGGACAGGGTAATGAAAAACTGTTTTTT. It codes for CASSSGQGNEKLFF.

This rearrangement joins TRBV28 to TRBJ2-4; D uncertain. Germline values: CDR1 MDHEN, CDR2 SYDVKM. CDR3 length equals 16 residues. Trimming cost V 5 bases and J 5 bases, with 19 bases left between them. CDR3 nucleotide sequence: TGTGCCAGCAGTCGCTCCGCGGCTACGGGCGAAAACATTCAGTACTTC. Protein product: CASSRSAATGENIQYF.

This clone was counted a single time. This CDR3 reads CASSKLAGGDADEQFF. The CDR3 nucleotides are TGTGCCAGCAGCAAACTAGCGGGGGGAGACGCGGATGAGCAGTTCTTC. This chain links TRBV4-2 with TRBJ2-1, with 12 positions matching TRBD2. The germline CDR1 and CDR2 sequences are LGHNA and YNFKEQ. The CDR3 totals 16 residues. V dropped 5 bases and J dropped 8; count of bases not matched to a gene: 10.

This clone was seen only once. The V and J genes are TRBV19 and TRBJ1-5, with D uncertain. Germline V gene data show CDR1 as LNHDA and CDR2 as SQIVND (reference sequence). The V end lost 5 bases, the J end lost 3 bases, and 11 bases lay between the germline ends. The CDR3 has 14 amino acids. The CDR3 here is CASSHARTNQPQHF. CDR3 nucleotides: TGTGCCAGTAGTCACGCTAGGACCAATCAGCCCCAGCATTTT. The full variable domain, rest sourced from reference TRBV19 and TRBJ1-5, is DGGITQSPKYLFRKEGQNVTLSCEQNLNHDAMYWYRQDPGQGLRLIYYSQIVNDFQKGDIAEGYSVSREKKESFPLTVTSAQKNPTAFYLCASSHARTNQPQHFGDGTRLSIL.

This chain joins TRBV5-1 and TRBJ2-1, with TRBD1 identical over 7 bases. Germline loops: CDR1 SGHRS, CDR2 YFSETQ. Trimming took 4 bases from V and 8 from J; bases not matched to a gene: 6. CDR3 length: 13 residues. CDR3 in DNA: TGCGCCAGCAGCAGGGGGCCCCTCGATGAGCAGTTCTTC. Its translation: CASSRGPLDEQFF.

The genes are TRBV5-1 and TRBJ1-4, with 7 bases lining up with TRBD1. The CDR3 has 15 residues. CDR1 SGHRS and CDR2 YFSETQ come from the germline V gene. The junction had 12 bases not matched to a gene; V was cut back by 6 bases and J by 7 bases. CDR3 sequence reads: CASTPRDSFSEKLFF. The CDR3 coding sequence is TGCGCCAGCACCCCTCGGGACAGTTTTAGTGAAAAACTGTTTTTT.

The CDR3 nucleotides read TGTGCCAGCAGCCAAGGAGGAGGGGAGGAGACCCAGTACTTC. Amino acid sequence: CASSQGGGEETQYF. This sequence joins TRBV3-1 (or the pseudogene TRBV3-2) and TRBJ2-5; tentatively, D is TRBD2 (6 bases). The V end lost 1 base, the J end lost 5 bases, and 11 bases lay between the germline ends. Germline V CDR1 and CDR2: LGHDT, YNNKEL (reference sequence). The CDR3 sequence is 14 residues long.

This rearrangement joins TRBV4-3 to TRBJ2-2; possible D gene TRBD2, 5 bases. This CDR3 contains 14 residues. Trimming removed 0 bases from V and 5 bases from J, with 7 bases in between. Germline CDR1 and CDR2: LGHNA and YSLEER. The CDR3 nucleotides are TGCGCCAGCAGCCAAGACTGGAGGACCGGGGAGCTGTTTTTT. As protein: CASSQDWRTGELFF.

This chain links TRBV6-5 with TRBJ2-3; no clear D gene. The V gene lost 6 bases and the J gene lost 2 bases, with 12 bases spanning the gap. The CDR3 length is 14 residues. From germline, CDR1 is MNHEY and CDR2 SVGAGI. CDR3 amino acids: CASSQVHTTDTQYF. CDR3 DNA: TGTGCCAGCAGCCAGGTACATACCACAGATACGCAGTATTTT.

In its sample, this clone was seen a few times. The CDR3 sequence: CASQSSLRGYEQYF. CDR3 sequence (DNA): TGTGCCAGCCAATCTTCCTTACGCGGCTACGAGCAGTACTTC. The genes are TRBV28 and TRBJ2-7; D gene unclear. The CDR3 length is 14 residues. The ends were cut back, 8 bases at V and 3 bases at J, with 17 bases in the middle. The V gene's germline CDR1 is MDHEN and CDR2 SYDVKM.

The chain combines TRBV19 with TRBJ2-1; 11 positions agree with TRBD2. The CDR3 extends over 17 amino acids. Per the germline V gene, CDR1 is LNHDA and CDR2 is SQIVND (reference sequence). The V segment lost 1 base and the J segment 9 bases; nucleotides outside the gene matches: 11. CDR3 in DNA: TGTGCCAGTAGTATAGTAGCGGGAGGGCCACTTTCCCCTGAGCAGTTCTTC. This gives the protein CASSIVAGGPLSPEQFF.

V gene TRBV7-6 combines with J gene TRBJ1-3, with 7 bases fitting TRBD1. This CDR3 region has 16 residues. Germline CDR1 and CDR2: SGHVS and FNYEAQ. V dropped 1 base and J dropped 3; count of bases not matched to a gene: 6. The CDR3 spells CASSLGIQGSGNTIYF. The CDR3 coding sequence is TGTGCCAGCAGCTTAGGGATACAGGGGAGTGGAAACACCATATATTTT. Drawing the rest from reference TRBV7-6 and TRBJ1-3, the complete variable domain is GAGVSQSPRYKVTKRGQDVALRCDPISGHVSLYWYRQALGQGPEFLTYFNYEAQQDKSGLPNDRFSAERPEGSISTLTIQRTEQRDSAMYRCASSLGIQGSGNTIYFGEGSWLTVV.

This chain uses TRBV5-3 with TRBJ2-1; D gene ambiguous. TRBV5-3 is annotated as an ORF whose role is uncertain. This CDR3 is built from 13 residues. Trimming took off 5 bases at V and 5 bases at J, with 11 bases between the two ends. The CDR3 bases are TGTGCCAGAAGGGCCAGGTCGGACAATGAGCAGTTCTTC. The encoded protein is CARRARSDNEQFF.

The rearrangement uses TRBV10-3 and TRBJ1-1; unclear D gene. The CDR3 covers 11 residues. Trimming left V 7 bases short and J 10 bases short, with 13 bases between. The germline gives CDR1 ENHRY, CDR2 SYGVKD. The CDR3 sequence is CAIIGGATAFF. Here the CDR3 DNA reads TGTGCCATCATCGGTGGCGCAACAGCTTTCTTT.

This clone came up once. The chain employs TRBV5-1 and TRBJ2-5, with D maybe TRBD1 (6 bases). Per germline, CDR1 SGHRS and CDR2 YFSETQ. The CDR3 contains 15 residues. V was cut by 3 bases and J by 5 bases, with 17 bases left in between. The CDR3 reads CASSWGQGRSETQYF. CDR3 DNA: TGCGCCAGCAGCTGGGGGCAGGGACGGAGCGAGACCCAGTACTTC.